The sequence of this T cell receptor (beta chain) was determined in a study of Graves' ophthalmopathy and Graves' hyperthyroidism. Germline values: CDR1 MRHNA, CDR2 SNTAGT. Deletions cut 0 bases from V and 0 bases from J, with 8 bases between. The CDR3 consists of 15 residues. Transcripts of RNA were the source for amplifying TCR beta CDR3 regions. HTBI-primed RT-PCR formed the first round, and a multiplex PCR formed the second. TCRdb redid the calling of the multiplex PCR reads with MiXCR, one entry per CDR3 protein. This table holds about 370,000 distinct CDR3 sequences, about 17% found once. The table lists this clonotype with many counts. What it binds is unknown. Whole-study results and caveats: Most thyroid clonotypes expanded beyond 0.001 frequency were also found in blood. Sensitivity of roughly 88% and specificity of less than 82% were achieved when a 13-signature model separated ophthalmopathy from stable hyperthyroidism.

The genes are TRBV6-4 and TRBJ1-1; D ambiguous. The source material was peripheral blood. The sequence was obtained from a woman aged 18 to 35 with Graves' ophthalmopathy. DNA for the CDR3: TGTGCCAGCAGTGACTCCAGGTTCATGAACACTGAAGCTTTCTTT. It codes for CASSDSRFMNTEAFF.